One and the same sample provided the 27 T cell receptor beta chains below, sequenced in a study of patients and donors after allogeneic stem cell transplantation. TCRdb re-analysed the RT-PCR reads in MiXCR, keeping a single row per CDR3 protein. The sample consists of about 960,000 distinct CDR3 sequences, 15% to 20% of them appearing once. The sequencing sample was made of blood, either unsorted or a sorted T cell fraction (not recorded which). The source is a human donor who was either an allogeneic HSCT recipient or a stem cell or donor lymphocyte infusion donor (not recorded which). It is not recorded whose cells these are; they may come from a transplant donor.

V usage is TRBV12-3 or TRBV12-4 and J usage is TRBJ1-2; tentatively, D is TRBD1 (5 bases). The CDR3 sequence is 16 residues long. V lost 4 bases and J 4 bases, leaving 19 bases between the germline ends. The CDR3, as DNA: TGTGCCAGCAGTTCGGGCTCCTGGGGGATAGGCTATGGCTACACCTTC. Translating gives CASSSGSWGIGYGYTF.

The chain employs TRBV5-1 and TRBJ2-5, with 8 bases fitting TRBD1. There are 15 residues in the CDR3. Trimming at V came to 6 bases and at J to 2 bases, leaving 9 bases not matched to a gene. The germline gives CDR1 SGHRS, CDR2 YFSETQ. In DNA, the CDR3 is TGCGCCAGCACCTATAACAGGGGGAGGCAAGAGACCCAGTACTTC. Translation gives CASTYNRGRQETQYF. The whole variable domain, filled in from reference TRBV5-1 and TRBJ2-5, reads KAGVTQTPRYLIKTRGQQVTLSCSPISGHRSVSWYQQTPGQGLQFLFEYFSETQRNKGNFPGRFSGRQFSNSRSEMNVSTLELGDSALYLCASTYNRGRQETQYFGPGTRLLVL.

The chain recombines TRBV12-3 or TRBV12-4 with TRBJ1-5; no reliable D call. Trimming stripped 6 bases from V and 3 bases from J, with 12 bases between. The CDR3 has 14 residues. As DNA, the CDR3 is TGTGCCAGCAGACCAGCGGGTTTCAATCAGCCCCAGCATTTT. It is translated as CASRPAGFNQPQHF.

This clonotype was counted between two and nine times. In DNA, the CDR3 is TGTGCCACCAGTGATTTCGACGGAGCGGTCGATGGCTACACCTTC. Its protein product is CATSDFDGAVDGYTF. The chain employs TRBV24-1 and TRBJ1-2, with D unclear. Germline CDR1 is KGHDR and CDR2 is SFDVKD. V was pared by 1 base and J by 6 bases, with 14 bases between. This CDR3 spans 15 amino acids.

The chain links TRBV27 to TRBJ1-1; 7 bases map to TRBD1. CDR3 size: 15 residues. The V gene end was trimmed by 1 base and the J gene end by 3 bases; junction bases not matched to a gene: 5. Germline V gene data show CDR1 as MNHEY and CDR2 as SMNVEV (reference sequence). The CDR3 spells CASSLWAGGDTEAFF. The CDR3 DNA follows: TGTGCCAGCAGTTTATGGGCAGGGGGTGACACTGAAGCTTTCTTT.

This clonotype has only a few counts. The J gene is TRBJ1-5, the V gene TRBV24-1; no firm D call. The CDR3 loop spans 15 amino acids. Trimming shortened V by 1 base and J by 7 bases, and 13 bases separated the two germline ends. Germline V gene data show CDR1 as KGHDR and CDR2 as SFDVKD. The CDR3: CATSDFRGEGQPQHF. CDR3 DNA sequence: TGTGCCACCAGTGATTTCCGCGGGGAGGGACAGCCCCAGCATTTT.

This clonotype was counted ten times or more. One end of the junction varies from germline; a read error may be responsible. The genes are TRBV5-1 and TRBJ2-5; D not certain. This CDR3 comprises 12 residues. The germline CDR1 and CDR2 sequences are SGHRS and YFSETQ. CDR3 in DNA: TGTGCCAGCAGCTTAGTTGGGGAGACCCAGTACTTC. Protein: CASSLVGETQYF.

The J gene is TRBJ1-1, the V gene TRBV6-1, with D tentatively TRBD1 (6 bases). This CDR3 region has 13 residues. The V and J ends lost 5 bases and 3 bases respectively, with 10 bases between them. Germline CDR1 and CDR2: MNHNS and SASEGT. In nucleotides, the CDR3 is TGTGCCAGCAGTCGGGACACCGACACTGAAGCTTTCTTT. Amino acids: CASSRDTDTEAFF.

V is TRBV29-1 and J is TRBJ2-2; 9 bases are a match to TRBD1. With 5 bases clipped from V and 0 bases from J, the junction kept 13 bases outside the gene matches. This CDR3 is 18 amino acids long. The germline V gene has CDR1 SQVTM and CDR2 ANQGSEA. Here the CDR3 DNA reads TGCAGCGTTCCCAGACGGGACAGGGAACCCTCGAACACCGGGGAGCTGTTTTTT. Its protein is CSVPRRDREPSNTGELFF.

V usage is TRBV3-1 and J usage is TRBJ2-1; 7 nucleotides line up with TRBD1. The CDR3 runs 16 residues. Per the germline V gene, CDR1 is LGHDT and CDR2 is YNNKEL (reference sequence). Trimming at V came to 3 bases and at J to 4 bases, leaving 9 bases not matched to a gene. The CDR3 DNA reads TGTGCCAGCAGCCATGATCGAAGGGACAGTTACAATGAGCAGTTCTTC. This gives the protein CASSHDRRDSYNEQFF.

This clonotype was observed a few times. The V gene is TRBV30, the J gene TRBJ1-5; D ambiguous. V lost 3 bases and J lost 5, with 5 bases in between. Germline values: CDR1 GTSNPN, CDR2 SVGIG (reference sequence). The CDR3 loop spans 11 amino acids. The CDR3 here is CAWRCDQPQHF. The CDR3, as DNA: TGTGCCTGGAGATGCGATCAGCCCCAGCATTTT.

CDR3 DNA sequence: TGTGCCAGCAGTCCCGACTCCGGGGGAGGGCGCCTCCACTTT. Translating gives CASSPDSGGGRLHF. The V call is TRBV6-1, the J call TRBJ1-6; perhaps TRBD1 as D (5 bases). V was trimmed by 5 bases and J by 15 bases, leaving 20 bases between them. CDR1 is MNHNS, CDR2 SASEGT, per germline. This CDR3 contains 14 residues.

This clonotype was detected only a few times. This chain joins TRBV27 and TRBJ2-7; a possible D gene is TRBD2 (6 bases). V was cut by 5 bases and J by 3 bases, with 14 bases left in between. Germline-derived CDR1 and CDR2 are MNHEY and SMNVEV (reference sequence). The CDR3 length is 14 residues. The CDR3 region is CASSLRELSYEQYF. CDR3 DNA sequence: TGTGCCAGCAGTCTCCGGGAGTTGAGCTACGAGCAGTACTTC.

The V gene is TRBV7-3, the J gene TRBJ1-1; the match to TRBD1 covers 7 bases. The CDR3 spans 13 residues. The V segment lost 4 bases and the J segment 4 bases; nucleotides outside the gene matches: 3. Germline lookup yields CDR1 SGHTA and CDR2 FQGTGA. The chain's CDR3 is CASSSGTVTEAFF. Written as DNA, the CDR3 is TGTGCCAGCAGCTCCGGGACAGTCACTGAAGCTTTCTTT.

The gene calls are TRBV5-1 and TRBJ2-3; 9 positions agree with TRBD2. Per germline, CDR1 SGHRS and CDR2 YFSETQ. V dropped 0 bases and J dropped 1; count of bases not matched to a gene: 3. This CDR3 spans 16 amino acids. The CDR3 here is CASSLDQRGGTDTQYF. As DNA, the CDR3 is TGCGCCAGCAGCTTGGACCAGCGGGGGGGCACAGATACGCAGTATTTT.

This rearrangement joins TRBV5-1 to TRBJ2-3, with 9 bases aligning to TRBD2. Trimming at V came to 4 bases and at J to 5 bases, leaving 11 bases not matched to a gene. The CDR3 is 16 amino acids. Germline assignment: CDR1 SGHRS and CDR2 YFSETQ. CDR3 DNA sequence: TGCGCCAGCAGCCCCTTGGCGGGAGGGTATCAAGATACGCAGTATTTT. Its translation: CASSPLAGGYQDTQYF.

This clonotype turned up a few times. J is TRBJ2-5 and V is TRBV4-1; D not certain. Germline V gene data show CDR1 as MGHRA and CDR2 as YSYEKL. The CDR3 is 14 amino acids. V was pared by 0 bases and J by 5 bases, with 10 bases between. The CDR3 loop reads CASSQEDTGETQYF. In nucleotides, the CDR3 is TGCGCCAGCAGCCAAGAAGACACCGGGGAGACCCAGTACTTC.

V is TRBV5-6 and J is TRBJ2-3; a weak D match, TRBD2 (5 bases). The CDR3 runs to 15 residues. Trimming left V 0 bases short and J 1 base short, with 9 bases between. CDR1 is SGHDT and CDR2 is YYEEEE in the germline V gene. The CDR3 spells CASSLGGSGTDTQYF. The CDR3 DNA is TGTGCCAGCAGCTTGGGAGGGAGCGGCACAGATACGCAGTATTTT.

This clonotype was counted ten times or more. The V gene is TRBV4-3, the J gene TRBJ1-1, with D hard to call. Germline V gene sequence: CDR1 LGHNA, CDR2 YSLEER. The CDR3 sequence is 15 residues long. V was cut by 0 bases and J by 3 bases, with 11 bases left in between. This CDR3 is CASSQEPHGDTEAFF. In DNA, the CDR3 is TGCGCCAGCAGCCAAGAGCCACACGGGGACACTGAAGCTTTCTTT.

This clonotype appeared a few times. The J gene is TRBJ1-2, the V gene TRBV5-1; TRBD1 is a possible D gene (5 bases). The CDR3 has 19 amino acids. V lost 4 bases and J 6 bases, leaving 31 bases between the germline ends. Germline V gene sequence: CDR1 SGHRS, CDR2 YFSETQ. This CDR3 reads CASSPTPAGTLVIDDGYTF. For the CDR3, the DNA is TGCGCCAGCAGCCCTACCCCAGCCGGGACGCTAGTCATAGACGATGGCTACACCTTC.

The V call is TRBV4-3, the J call TRBJ2-7; 10 bases fit TRBD1. Germline-derived CDR1 and CDR2 are LGHNA and YSLEER. The V segment lost 1 base and the J segment 4 bases; nucleotides outside the gene matches: 4. CDR3 length: 15 residues. This CDR3 is CASSQGQGARYEQYF. DNA for the CDR3: TGCGCCAGCAGCCAAGGACAGGGGGCAAGGTACGAGCAGTACTTC.

The chain recombines TRBV29-1 with TRBJ2-2; TRBD1 matches at 7 bases. Losses at the gene ends were 7 bases for V and 4 bases for J; bases not matched to a gene: 9. The CDR3 is 14 amino acids. The germline V gene encodes CDR1 SQVTM and CDR2 ANQGSEA. The CDR3 DNA is TGCAGCGCTACCGGGACAGTAGCCACCGGGGAGCTGTTTTTT. Its translation: CSATGTVATGELFF.

The CDR3 sequence is CASSLVTGVEAFF. DNA for the CDR3: TGCGCCAGCAGCTTGGTAACAGGAGTGGAAGCTTTCTTT. This rearrangement joins TRBV5-1 to TRBJ1-1; D may be TRBD1 (5 bases). Trimming removed 0 bases at V and 8 bases at J, with 11 bases between. Germline V gives CDR1 SGHRS, CDR2 YFSETQ. The CDR3 extends over 13 amino acids.

This chain joins TRBV20-1 and TRBJ2-3; TRBD2 matches at 9 bases. CDR1 DFQATT and CDR2 SNEGSKA come from the germline V gene (reference sequence). The CDR3 extends over 16 amino acids. V shed 8 bases, J shed 1 base, and the junction held 13 bases outside the gene matches. The CDR3 region has the DNA TGCAGTAACCCTATGGGGTTAGCGGGGGGCACAGATACGCAGTATTTT. Translation: CSNPMGLAGGTDTQYF.

This clonotype was counted between two and nine times. The CDR3 loop reads CASGLAGGSGTGELFF. The CDR3, as DNA: TGTGCCAGCGGACTAGCGGGGGGATCTGGCACCGGGGAGCTGTTTTTT. This sequence joins TRBV3-1 and TRBJ2-2; 14 bases align to TRBD2. Germline V CDR1 and CDR2: LGHDT, YNNKEL (reference sequence). Trimming took 8 bases from V and 4 from J; bases not matched to a gene: 6. The CDR3 contains 16 residues.

The table lists this clonotype with a few counts. The CDR3 DNA reads TGTGCCAGCTCACCACCGGGAGGGGCGAGGAATGAGCAGTTCTTC. Translation: CASSPPGGARNEQFF. This sequence joins TRBV18 and TRBJ2-1, with TRBD2 identical over 7 bases. Germline CDR1 KGHSH, CDR2 LQKENI. V lost 0 bases, J lost 7 bases, and 6 bases stayed unmatched. The CDR3 consists of 15 residues.

The chain carries TRBV29-1 and TRBJ2-3; D not resolved. Matching the DNA end better, TRBJ1-5 makes the J call doubtful. In germline, CDR1 is SQVTM, CDR2 ANQGSEA. This CDR3 has 12 amino acids. As DNA, the CDR3 is TGCAGCGTTACCCGAGACACAGATACGCAGCATTTT. Translation: CSVTRDTDTQHF.